These 7 T cell receptor beta chains were sequenced from one sample in a study of post-analysis software for immune sequencing data. Whole-study findings and limits: Patients used several TRBV segments, including TRBV5-6, TRBV5-1 and TRBV20-1, more often than controls.

TCR beta cDNA libraries had unique molecular identifiers. Each CDR3 protein gets one entry after TCRdb re-called the PCR reads with MiXCR. The sample includes approximately 730,000 distinct CDR3 sequences, roughly 27% of them seen just once. No antigens are known for them. Sequencing was carried out using blood. The receptors were gathered from a girl aged 5 to 17 with multiple sclerosis.

The chain recombines TRBV5-1 with TRBJ2-3, with TRBD1 matching 9 bases. The CDR3 runs 18 residues. Germline V lookup: CDR1 SGHRS, CDR2 YFSETQ. Trimming at V came to 4 bases and at J to 1 base, leaving 13 bases not matched to a gene. The CDR3 is CASSPTCGQGIRTDTQYF. The CDR3 DNA follows: TGCGCCAGCAGCCCAACTTGCGGACAGGGGATCCGCACAGATACGCAGTATTTT.

This chain links TRBV6-5 with TRBJ2-5; D possibly matches TRBD1 or TRBD2 (5 bases each). The DNA matches TRBJ2-7 better at its end, which makes the J call doubtful. There are 15 residues in the CDR3. Per the germline V gene, CDR1 is MNHEY and CDR2 is SVGAGI. DNA of the CDR3: TGTGCCAGCAGCGCGGGCCGCCAGGGCACCTACGAGCAGTACTTC. Protein sequence: CASSAGRQGTYEQYF.

The chain couples TRBV7-2 to TRBJ1-4; D not resolved. The CDR3 is 15 amino acids. Per germline, CDR1 SGHTA and CDR2 FQGNSA. The V end lost 0 bases, the J end lost 7 bases, and 12 bases lay between the germline ends. Written as DNA, the CDR3 is TGTGCCAGCAGCTTAGCGGTGGGGATGGGTGAAAAACTGTTTTTT. Its protein is CASSLAVGMGEKLFF.

The chain recombines TRBV19 with TRBJ1-2; 7 bases map to TRBD1. The CDR3 has 11 amino acids. Germline CDR1 is LNHDA and CDR2 is SQIVND (reference sequence). The ends lost 9 bases at V and 12 bases at J; junction bases unmatched: 10. The CDR3 DNA is TGTGCCAGCCGACAGGGTTCTGGGAACACCTTC. Translated, it gives CASRQGSGNTF.

The rearrangement links TRBV5-5 to TRBJ1-1; 8 bases match TRBD1. This CDR3 is 15 amino acids long. Per the germline V gene, CDR1 is SGHKS and CDR2 is YYEKEE (reference sequence). The V segment lost 4 bases and the J segment 1 base; nucleotides outside the gene matches: 6. The CDR3 DNA reads TGTGCCAGCAGCGTACAGGGGGGAGGGAACACTGAAGCTTTCTTT. This sequence encodes CASSVQGGGNTEAFF.

This clonotype was seen a few times. The V call is TRBV2, the J call TRBJ2-5; D not resolved. V was shortened by 7 bases and J by 5 bases, with 11 bases between the two germline ends. This CDR3 has 12 amino acids. Germline V gene data show CDR1 as SNHLY and CDR2 as FYNNEI. In DNA, the CDR3 is TGTGCCAGCAACCCCCTGGGGGAGACCCAGTACTTC. Protein product: CASNPLGETQYF.

Only one count was recorded for this clonotype. This sequence joins TRBV6-2 or TRBV6-3 and TRBJ1-1; D gene ambiguous. The CDR3 runs to 14 residues. With 6 bases removed from V and 1 base from J, the gap between germline ends came to 12 bases. Germline loops: CDR1 MNHEY, CDR2 SVGEGT. The CDR3 protein is CASRIRTGNTEAFF. The CDR3 bases are TGTGCCAGCAGAATTCGGACCGGGAACACTGAAGCTTTCTTT.